These 29 T cell receptor beta chains were all obtained from the same sample, sequenced in a study of human T cells and chemical hapten exposure. Time point reported: pre-sensitization, week 0. Treatment denoted: therapeutic diphenylcyclopropenone sensitization with weekly scalp DPC. TCRdb itself ran the RACE reads through MiXCR, one entry per CDR3 protein. The sample lists under 400,000 distinct CDR3 sequences, 5% to 6.5% seen once, with 2.6% in the top ten. The starting material was whole blood, obtained in connection with sensitization to the hapten diphenylcyclopropenone (DPC). The receptors here all came from a woman between 45 and 60 years old with alopecia areata. Some clones in this sample may be carry-over from other donors' samples.

The chain joins TRBV12-3 or TRBV12-4 to TRBJ1-1, with a tentative D call TRBD1 (5 bases). This CDR3 has 14 residues. V was cut by 7 bases and J by 1 base, with 13 bases left in between. In DNA form, the CDR3 reads TGTGCCAGCACTCCCTTTGGGGGGAACACTGAAGCTTTCTTT. Protein: CASTPFGGNTEAFF.

This clonotype was counted ten times or more. The rearrangement uses TRBV2 and TRBJ2-2; tentatively, D is TRBD1 (6 bases). V lost 2 bases and J lost 7, with 11 bases in between. Per germline, CDR1 SNHLY and CDR2 FYNNEI. There are 14 residues in the CDR3. The CDR3 protein is CASSESEQGGELFF. The CDR3 DNA sequence: TGTGCCAGCAGTGAAAGCGAACAGGGCGGGGAGCTGTTTTTT.

This clonotype has only a few counts. This chain connects TRBV19 to TRBJ2-1, with D possibly being TRBD1 or TRBD2 (5 bases each). The CDR3 length is 13 residues. Germline CDR1 LNHDA, CDR2 SQIVND (reference sequence). Trimming cost V 5 bases and J 7 bases, with 12 bases left between them. CDR3 bases: TGTGCCAGTAGTCGGGGACCGATTAATGAGCAGTTCTTC. This translates into CASSRGPINEQFF.

The chain employs TRBV29-1 and TRBJ1-1; D is unresolved. Looked up from germline, CDR1 is SQVTM and CDR2 is ANQGSEA. Trimming cost V 7 bases and J 2 bases, with 11 bases left between them. The CDR3 has 12 amino acids. CDR3 loop: CSAIRENTEAFF. The CDR3 nucleotides are TGCAGCGCAATCCGGGAAAACACTGAAGCTTTCTTT.

This clonotype occurred many times. The chain is built from TRBV5-1 and TRBJ2-5, with D perhaps given as TRBD1 or TRBD2 (6 bases each). This CDR3 has 14 residues. In germline, CDR1 is SGHRS, CDR2 YFSETQ. V lost 4 bases to trimming and J lost 5 bases, with 15 bases between them. The CDR3 bases are TGCGCCAGCAGCCCCGACGGGGGCCTGGAGACCCAGTACTTC. Protein sequence: CASSPDGGLETQYF.

Many counts were recorded for this clonotype. V is TRBV5-1 and J is TRBJ2-5; 7 bases align to TRBD1. The CDR3 sequence is 15 residues long. Trimming at V came to 4 bases and at J to 2 bases, leaving 8 bases not matched to a gene. The germline CDR1 and CDR2 sequences are SGHRS and YFSETQ. The CDR3: CASSTNPGQQETQYF. Here the CDR3 DNA reads TGCGCCAGCAGCACCAACCCGGGACAGCAAGAGACCCAGTACTTC.

This clonotype was found many times. The rearrangement links TRBV12-3 or TRBV12-4 to TRBJ1-1, with D tentatively TRBD1 (6 bases). V was pared by 8 bases and J by 5 bases, with 18 bases between. The CDR3 contains 14 residues. Here the CDR3 reads CASVVGGARTEAFF. CDR3 nucleotide sequence: TGTGCCAGCGTTGTGGGGGGGGCCAGGACTGAAGCTTTCTTT.

J is TRBJ2-1 and V is TRBV12-5; D might be TRBD2 (5 bases). Trimming shortened V by 0 bases and J by 6 bases, and 9 bases separated the two germline ends. The CDR3 totals 14 residues. From germline, CDR1 is LGHNT and CDR2 FRNRAP. DNA for the CDR3: TGTGCTAGTGGTTTGGTGTCTCTAGCCAATGAGCAGTTCTTC. Its protein is CASGLVSLANEQFF.

This chain links TRBV12-5 with TRBJ2-3; D perhaps matches TRBD2 (8 bases). The CDR3 contains 22 residues. The germline V and J ends were trimmed by 6 bases and 0 bases, with 34 bases remaining between them. The germline gives CDR1 LGHNT, CDR2 FRNRAP. Here the CDR3 reads CASGGTVNSGDTRLQSTDTQYF. In DNA, the CDR3 is TGTGCTAGTGGCGGGACAGTCAATAGCGGGGATACGCGCCTCCAAAGCACAGATACGCAGTATTTT. Based on the CDR3 plus reference TRBV12-5 and TRBJ2-3, the full variable domain is DARVTQTPRHKVTEMGQEVTMRCQPILGHNTVFWYRQTMMQGLELLAYFRNRAPLDDSGMPKDRFSAEMPDATLATLKIQPSEPRDSAVYFCASGGTVNSGDTRLQSTDTQYFGPGTRLTVL.

The sample holds many counts of this clonotype. J is TRBJ2-7 and V is TRBV9; D ambiguous. Germline CDR1 reads SGDLS; CDR2 reads YYNGEE. This CDR3 is 15 amino acids long. V was clipped by 0 bases and J by 2 bases, with 12 bases between them. The CDR3 DNA sequence: TGTGCCAGCAGCGTAGCTTCGGACGGCCCCTACGAGCAGTACTTC. It translates to CASSVASDGPYEQYF.

This clonotype was seen many times. The genes are TRBV2 and TRBJ2-7, with 7 bases aligning to TRBD1. The CDR3 spans 13 residues. V was pared by 6 bases and J by 3 bases, with 5 bases of the junction left unmatched. Looked up from germline, CDR1 is SNHLY and CDR2 is FYNNEI. The CDR3 loop reads CASSRTGLYEQYF. DNA for the CDR3: TGTGCCAGCAGCAGGACAGGTCTCTACGAGCAGTACTTC.

The chain links TRBV18 to TRBJ1-1, with D perhaps TRBD1 (5 bases). CDR1 is KGHSH and CDR2 is LQKENI in the germline V gene. CDR3 length: 15 residues. V shed 3 bases and J shed 4 bases, with 15 bases lying between them. The CDR3 loop reads CASSPGGAHLTEAFF. For the CDR3, the DNA is TGTGCCAGCTCACCCGGTGGGGCCCACCTCACTGAAGCTTTCTTT.

This clonotype was counted at least ten times. The chain employs TRBV6-1 and TRBJ2-5; TRBD1 matches at 8 bases. V was clipped by 8 bases and J by 5 bases; unmatched bases: 10. CDR1 is MNHNS and CDR2 is SASEGT in the germline V gene. The CDR3 runs 14 residues. CDR3: CASGRQGSGETQYF. The CDR3 bases are TGTGCCAGCGGTCGACAGGGGTCGGGGGAGACCCAGTACTTC.

This clonotype turned up a few times. The rearrangement uses TRBV20-1 and TRBJ2-1; a possible D gene is TRBD1 (6 bases). The CDR3 has 13 amino acids. V was trimmed by 5 bases and J by 5 bases, leaving 13 bases between them. The germline CDR1 and CDR2 sequences are DFQATT and SNEGSKA (reference sequence). The CDR3 nucleotides read TGCAGTGCTTCCCCAGGGGCGGACAATGAGCAGTTCTTC. It yields the protein CSASPGADNEQFF.

This clonotype was observed a handful of times. The V and J genes are TRBV5-4 and TRBJ2-7; the match to TRBD1 covers 9 bases. Germline V gives CDR1 SGHNT, CDR2 YYREEE (reference sequence). V was clipped by 3 bases and J by 4 bases; unmatched bases: 11. The CDR3 covers 16 residues. CDR3 region: CASSSGGRTGVYEQYF. CDR3 nucleotides: TGTGCCAGCAGCTCCGGTGGGCGGACAGGGGTTTACGAGCAGTACTTC.

This clonotype was observed at least ten times. V gene TRBV27 combines with J gene TRBJ1-1; maybe TRBD1 (5 bases). V lost 6 bases to trimming and J lost 5 bases, with 19 bases between them. The CDR3 runs 15 residues. CDR1 and CDR2 from the germline V gene are MNHEY and SMNVEV (reference sequence). Written as DNA, the CDR3 is TGTGCCAGCAGCCCCTTCGCGGGGGTAGGGACTGAAGCTTTCTTT. This codes for CASSPFAGVGTEAFF.

This clonotype was counted many times. The genes are TRBV12-3 or TRBV12-4 and TRBJ2-7; D ambiguous. The CDR3 length is 13 residues. Trimming cost V 4 bases and J 3 bases, with 10 bases left between them. This CDR3 is CASSYSTYYEQYF. The CDR3 region has the DNA TGTGCCAGCAGTTACAGTACTTACTACGAGCAGTACTTC.

This clonotype was found many times. The chain combines TRBV11-2 with TRBJ2-1; TRBD1 or TRBD2 may be the D gene (6 bases each). The CDR3 is 15 amino acids. V was cut by 8 bases and J by 8 bases, with 22 bases left in between. CDR1 and CDR2 (germline): SGHAT, FQNNGV. In nucleotides, the CDR3 is TGTGCCAGCTCTGGAGGGGCGCCAAGGGGGGATGAGCAGTTCTTC. Its translation: CASSGGAPRGDEQFF.

This clonotype occurred a few times. The rearrangement links TRBV5-6 to TRBJ2-7; D gene unclear. CDR1 is SGHDT and CDR2 is YYEEEE in the germline V gene. V was clipped by 1 base and J by 12 bases, with 14 bases between them. This CDR3 contains 12 residues. The CDR3, as DNA: TGTGCCAGCAGCTTGTCACCCGCCGCGCCGTACTTC. As protein: CASSLSPAAPYF.

This clonotype was recorded a few times. The genes are TRBV3-1 and TRBJ2-5, with a weak D call TRBD1 (6 bases). V was shortened by 1 base and J by 1 base, with 10 bases between the two germline ends. Germline CDR1 and CDR2: LGHDT and YNNKEL (reference sequence). The CDR3 is 15 amino acids. The CDR3, as DNA: TGTGCCAGCAGCCAAGGGGACAAGGGCCAAGAGACCCAGTACTTC. It yields the protein CASSQGDKGQETQYF.

This clonotype has at least ten counts. This sequence joins TRBV20-1 and TRBJ1-2; possible D gene TRBD1, 6 bases. Per germline, CDR1 DFQATT and CDR2 SNEGSKA (reference sequence). The CDR3 consists of 15 residues. Trimming cost V 3 bases and J 2 bases, with 16 bases left between them. The CDR3 loop reads CSASLLVDSNYGYTF. CDR3 nucleotide sequence: TGCAGTGCTAGTCTTCTAGTGGACAGCAACTATGGCTACACCTTC.

This clonotype was picked up a small number of times. V and J are TRBV29-1 and TRBJ1-1; 12 bases align to TRBD1. V gave up 7 bases and J gave up 8 bases; unmatched junction bases: 8. Germline loops: CDR1 SQVTM, CDR2 ANQGSEA. This CDR3 has 13 residues. CDR3 in DNA: TGCAGCGGAGGGACAGGGGGCGAGGTCGAAGCTTTCTTT. Translation: CSGGTGGEVEAFF.

This clonotype came up a few times. This CDR3 is CASSTPLNTEAFF. As DNA, the CDR3 is TGTGCCAGCAGTACCCCCCTGAACACTGAAGCTTTCTTT. The chain employs TRBV27 and TRBJ1-1; D uncertain. V lost 5 bases and J lost 0, with 7 bases in between. This CDR3 is 13 amino acids long. In germline, CDR1 is MNHEY, CDR2 SMNVEV (reference sequence).

This clonotype came up many times. The chain links TRBV28 to TRBJ2-6, with D tentatively TRBD2 (6 bases). Deletions cut 4 bases from V and 0 bases from J, with 19 bases between. CDR3 size: 19 residues. Per the germline V gene, CDR1 is MDHEN and CDR2 is SYDVKM. CDR3: CASSSPSRAGHSGANVLTF. CDR3 DNA sequence: TGTGCCAGCAGTTCCCCCAGTCGAGCGGGTCACTCTGGGGCCAACGTCCTGACTTTC.

The chain links TRBV4-1 to TRBJ2-3, with D hard to call. Germline assignment: CDR1 MGHRA and CDR2 YSYEKL. The CDR3 runs 17 residues. V was trimmed by 0 bases and J by 0 bases, leaving 13 bases between them. The CDR3 reads CASSQDVTFSSTDTQYF. The CDR3, as DNA: TGCGCCAGCAGCCAAGATGTGACGTTTTCTAGCACAGATACGCAGTATTTT.

This clonotype was picked up many times. The genes are TRBV27 and TRBJ1-5, with no clear D. This CDR3 spans 13 amino acids. In germline, CDR1 is MNHEY, CDR2 SMNVEV (reference sequence). V shed 5 bases and J shed 4 bases, with 9 bases lying between them. Here the CDR3 reads CASSASYNQPQHF. The CDR3 DNA reads as TGTGCCAGCAGTGCATCATATAATCAGCCCCAGCATTTT.

This clonotype has ten or more counts. The chain has TRBV7-7 and TRBJ2-1; TRBD1 matches 7 bases. The CDR3 runs to 15 residues. The junction had 4 bases not matched to a gene; V was cut back by 5 bases and J by 0 bases. Per the germline V gene, CDR1 is SSHAT and CDR2 is FNYEAQ (reference sequence). The CDR3 region is CASSVGQFSYNEQFF. The CDR3 coding sequence is TGTGCCAGCAGCGTGGGACAGTTCTCCTACAATGAGCAGTTCTTC.

This clonotype was found many times. The CDR3 sequence: CASTQDRLSYNEQFF. CDR3 DNA: TGTGCCAGCACCCAGGACAGGCTCTCCTACAATGAGCAGTTCTTC. The gene calls are TRBV2 and TRBJ2-1, with TRBD1 identical over 7 bases. CDR1 SNHLY and CDR2 FYNNEI come from the germline V gene. Trimming removed 7 bases from V and 0 bases from J; junction bases left unmatched: 6. The CDR3 runs to 15 residues.

The gene calls are TRBV27 and TRBJ1-1; D uncertain. This CDR3 contains 14 residues. V dropped 5 bases and J dropped 7 bases, with 17 bases sitting between them. Looked up from germline, CDR1 is MNHEY and CDR2 is SMNVEV (reference sequence). The CDR3 bases are TGTGCCAGCAGTCTACCCGGACGGGCGAATGAAGCTTTCTTT. It yields the protein CASSLPGRANEAFF.